Below are 27 T cell receptor beta chains sequenced from a single sample in a study of shared clonotypes between healthy human individuals. Libraries were prepared by immunoSEQ multiplex PCR; TCRdb keeps only in-frame clonotypes and omits some of them. The sample lists hundreds of thousands of clones; around three quarters were seen once. Sequenced: PBMCs. The receptors originated from a woman aged 40 to 55 in good health. Some clones in this sample may be carry-over from other donors' samples.

The CDR3 protein is CASSLVQATTEAFF. The CDR3 DNA follows: TGTGCCAGCAGTTTAGTGCAGGCGACCACTGAAGCTTTCTTT. The chain couples TRBV27 to TRBJ1-1, with D uncertain. V lost 2 bases to trimming and J lost 4 bases, with 11 bases between them. CDR1 and CDR2 from the germline V gene are MNHEY and SMNVEV (reference sequence). The CDR3 runs to 14 residues.

This clone was counted many times. This chain links TRBV19 with TRBJ2-7; D may match TRBD1 or TRBD2 (5 bases each). The CDR3 extends over 14 amino acids. Germline CDR1 LNHDA, CDR2 SQIVND (reference sequence). Trimming left V 4 bases short and J 6 bases short, with 16 bases between. The chain's CDR3 is CASSNLADQGEQYF. The CDR3 nucleotides read TGTGCCAGTAGTAACCTAGCAGACCAGGGCGAGCAGTACTTC.

The rearrangement links TRBV2 to TRBJ2-2; unclear D gene. Germline V gene data show CDR1 as SNHLY and CDR2 as FYNNEI. The V gene lost 4 bases and the J gene lost 1 base, with 4 bases spanning the gap. This CDR3 is 13 amino acids long. In nucleotides, the CDR3 is TGTGCCAGCAGTGCAAAGAACACCGGGGAGCTGTTTTTT. Translated, it gives CASSAKNTGELFF.

The V call is TRBV23-1, the J call TRBJ1-5; weak D call: TRBD1 (5 bases). TRBV23-1 is flagged as an ORF with uncertain function. The CDR3 sequence is 14 residues long. Trimming pared 4 bases from V and 1 base from J, leaving 8 bases between. CDR3 loop: CASSPRDSNQPQHF. The CDR3 nucleotides are TGCGCCAGCAGTCCCCGGGACAGCAATCAGCCCCAGCATTTT.

This chain links TRBV30 with TRBJ2-1; 8 bases agree with TRBD2. V gave up 1 base and J gave up 6 bases; unmatched junction bases: 8. This CDR3 comprises 15 residues. Germline CDR1 and CDR2: GTSNPN and SVGIG (reference sequence). The CDR3, as DNA: TGTGCCTGGAGTGGAGCTAGCGGGTACCCCAATGAGCAGTTCTTC. Translating it yields CAWSGASGYPNEQFF. The whole variable domain, remainder taken from reference TRBV30 and TRBJ2-1, is SQTIHQWPATLVQPVGSPLSLECTVEGTSNPNLYWYRQAAGRGLQLLFYSVGIGQISSEVPQNLSASRPQDRQFILSSKKLLLSDSGFYLCAWSGASGYPNEQFFGPGTRLTVL.

The genes are TRBV9 and TRBJ1-5; possible D gene TRBD1, 5 bases. The CDR3 totals 14 residues. Trimming removed 5 bases from V and 3 bases from J, with 12 bases in between. CDR1 and CDR2 (germline): SGDLS, YYNGEE. The CDR3 coding sequence is TGTGCCAGCAGTCGCGACAGCAACAATCAGCCCCAGCATTTT. Translated, it gives CASSRDSNNQPQHF.

This CDR3 reads CASSSPPQTGDSNQPQHF. CDR3 DNA: TGTGCCAGCAGCTCGCCCCCACAGACAGGGGATAGCAATCAGCCCCAGCATTTT. The rearrangement links TRBV5-6 to TRBJ1-5; 8 bases are a match to TRBD1. The CDR3 is 18 residues long. Germline V CDR1 and CDR2: SGHDT, YYEEEE. Trimming at V came to 3 bases and at J to 0 bases, leaving 11 bases not matched to a gene.

V usage is TRBV2 and J usage is TRBJ2-6; 7 nucleotides agree with TRBD1. CDR1 SNHLY and CDR2 FYNNEI come from the germline V gene. CDR3 size: 16 residues. Trimming at V came to 7 bases and at J to 0 bases, leaving 6 bases not matched to a gene. The DNA for the CDR3 is TGTGCCAGCATCCGGGACAGAAACTCTGGGGCCAACGTCCTGACTTTC. It codes for CASIRDRNSGANVLTF.

The rearrangement joins TRBV5-1 to TRBJ1-1; D remains unclear. From germline, CDR1 is SGHRS and CDR2 YFSETQ. The CDR3 extends over 14 amino acids. Trimming stripped 4 bases from V and 8 bases from J, with 18 bases between. The CDR3 protein is CASSLTTGSMEAFF. DNA of the CDR3: TGCGCCAGCAGCCTCACGACGGGGTCAATGGAAGCTTTCTTT.

The V call is TRBV30, the J call TRBJ2-7, with 9 bases that match TRBD1. The CDR3 has 14 amino acids. Germline CDR1 GTSNPN, CDR2 SVGIG (reference sequence). J lost 2 bases, V lost 5 bases, and 7 bases had no gene match. As DNA, the CDR3 is TGTGCCTGGCTGGACAGGGGTAAAGCCTACGAGCAGTACTTC. Protein sequence: CAWLDRGKAYEQYF.

The genes are TRBV5-5 and TRBJ1-1; TRBD1 aligns across 7 bases. V lost 1 base to trimming and J lost 6 bases; unmatched junction nucleotides: 6. The germline gives CDR1 SGHKS, CDR2 YYEKEE (reference sequence). CDR3 size: 14 residues. CDR3 protein: CASSLRGGEAEAFF. The CDR3 DNA follows: TGTGCCAGCAGCTTGCGAGGGGGCGAGGCTGAAGCTTTCTTT.

The gene calls are TRBV2 and TRBJ2-5; 10 positions match TRBD2. V was clipped by 11 bases and J by 2 bases; unmatched bases: 2. Germline V lookup: CDR1 SNHLY, CDR2 FYNNEI. The CDR3 loop spans 12 amino acids. CDR3 DNA: TGTGCCGGGGGACTAGCGCAAGAGACCCAGTACTTC. It is translated as CAGGLAQETQYF.

The CDR3, as DNA: TGTGCCAGCAGTTTAGAACAGGACAATGAAAAACTGTTTTTT. This translates into CASSLEQDNEKLFF. The V gene is TRBV28, the J gene TRBJ1-4; maybe TRBD1 (5 bases). CDR1 is MDHEN, CDR2 SYDVKM, per germline. The CDR3 runs to 14 residues. Trimming removed 2 bases from V and 5 bases from J, with 9 bases in between.

Concerning this clone itself: This likely traces to a read error, being one base from a far larger clone. The CDR3 end shows no conserved phenylalanine or tryptophan, and so a read error is likely. V gene TRBV4-3 combines with J gene TRBJ2-3; the D is unclear. The germline V gene encodes CDR1 LGHNA and CDR2 YSLEER. Between the trimmed V and J ends, which lost 0 bases and 8 bases, there was a span of 12 bases. The CDR3 is 14 residues long. CDR3 in amino acids: CASSQDSSRATQYL. The CDR3 nucleotides are TGCGCCAGCAGCCAAGATAGCAGCCGGGCTACGCAGTATCTT.

This sequence joins TRBV5-1 and TRBJ2-4, with TRBD2 identical over 8 bases. The CDR3 covers 13 residues. Germline CDR1 reads SGHRS; CDR2 reads YFSETQ. V shed 0 bases and J 7 bases; nucleotides not matched to a gene: 0. CDR3 coding DNA: TGCGCCAGCAGCTTGGGACTAGCGAACATTCAGTACTTC. Protein product: CASSLGLANIQYF.

This rearrangement joins TRBV19 to TRBJ2-1; 13 positions match TRBD2. V was pared by 3 bases and J by 8 bases, with 4 bases of the junction left unmatched. This CDR3 is built from 15 residues. Germline CDR1 reads LNHDA; CDR2 reads SQIVND (reference sequence). For the CDR3, the DNA is TGTGCCAGTAGTATCCGGACTAGCGGGAGACATGAGCAGTTCTTC. Protein: CASSIRTSGRHEQFF.

This chain links TRBV10-3 with TRBJ1-2; 12 positions agree with TRBD1. The germline V gene has CDR1 ENHRY and CDR2 SYGVKD. V lost 1 base, J lost 8 bases, and 11 bases stayed unmatched. This CDR3 contains 17 residues. DNA of the CDR3: TGTGCCATCAGTGAGTTCGGGACAGGGGGCTCGGGGGACGGCTACACCTTC. Protein: CAISEFGTGGSGDGYTF.

This clone has just a few counts. This sample also contains other DNA sequences that code for the same CDR3. V is TRBV5-1 and J is TRBJ2-2, with D perhaps being TRBD1 or TRBD2 (5 bases each). This CDR3 has 16 amino acids. The germline V and J ends were trimmed by 2 bases and 3 bases, with 14 bases remaining between them. Germline loops: CDR1 SGHRS, CDR2 YFSETQ. The CDR3 region has the DNA TGCGCCAGCAGCTTCGACAGCGGTCTGGACACCGGGGAGCTGTTTTTT. Protein: CASSFDSGLDTGELFF.

The sample holds many counts of this clone. The same CDR3 arises from other DNA sequences in this sample as well. This chain links TRBV7-7 with TRBJ2-3, with D perhaps TRBD1 (5 bases). The germline V gene encodes CDR1 SSHAT and CDR2 FNYEAQ (reference sequence). This CDR3 contains 13 residues. With 5 bases removed from V and 3 bases from J, the gap between germline ends came to 9 bases. The CDR3 DNA reads as TGTGCCAGCAGCCAAGACAGTACAGATACGCAGTATTTT. Amino acid sequence: CASSQDSTDTQYF.

V and J are TRBV7-2 and TRBJ1-1, with D unclear. The V and J ends lost 5 bases and 2 bases respectively, with 12 bases between them. The CDR3 is made up of 14 amino acids. Germline CDR1 reads SGHTA; CDR2 reads FQGNSA. The CDR3, as DNA: TGTGCCAGCAGCCTGGGCTTCGGTAACACTGAAGCTTTCTTT. This sequence encodes CASSLGFGNTEAFF.

The chain is built from TRBV7-9 and TRBJ2-7, with 8 bases that match TRBD2. V shed 1 base, J shed 5 bases, and the junction held 4 bases outside the gene matches. Germline CDR1 and CDR2: SEHNR and FQNEAQ (reference sequence). This CDR3 comprises 14 residues. CDR3 amino acids: CASSLGAGEDEQYF. CDR3 sequence (DNA): TGTGCCAGCAGCTTAGGAGCGGGAGAAGACGAGCAGTACTTC. Full variable domain (remainder filled in from reference TRBV7-9 and TRBJ2-7): DTGVSQNPRHKITKRGQNVTFRCDPISEHNRLYWYRQTLGQGPEFLTYFQNEAQLEKSRLLSDRFSAERPKGSFSTLEIQRTEQGDSAMYLCASSLGAGEDEQYFGPGTRLTVT.

This chain connects TRBV10-1 to TRBJ2-1; 10 nucleotides match TRBD2. V lost 3 bases and J lost 4; bases outside the gene matches: 3. Germline V gene sequence: CDR1 WNHNN, CDR2 SYGVQD (reference sequence). The CDR3 covers 15 residues. The CDR3 sequence: CASSDPAGGYNEQFF. For the CDR3, the DNA is TGCGCCAGCAGTGATCCAGCGGGAGGGTACAATGAGCAGTTCTTC.

V usage is TRBV29-1 and J usage is TRBJ1-4, with 9 bases identical to TRBD1. V shed 4 bases and J 7 bases; nucleotides not matched to a gene: 1. Germline V CDR1 and CDR2: SQVTM, ANQGSEA. The CDR3 loop spans 12 amino acids. The CDR3 nucleotides are TGCAGCGTTGGGGACAGGGTTGAAAAACTGTTTTTT. It codes for CSVGDRVEKLFF.

The chain is built from TRBV4-2 and TRBJ2-5; 7 bases are shared with TRBD2. The CDR3 covers 16 residues. The germline V gene encodes CDR1 LGHNA and CDR2 YNFKEQ. V lost 0 bases, J lost 3 bases, and 7 bases stayed unmatched. The CDR3 DNA is TGTGCCAGCAGCCAAGACGTGGCGGGGGAAGAAGAGACCCAGTACTTC. This encodes CASSQDVAGEEETQYF.

This rearrangement joins TRBV19 to TRBJ2-5; tentatively, D is TRBD1 or TRBD2 (5 bases each). Germline CDR1 is LNHDA and CDR2 is SQIVND (reference sequence). V was clipped by 1 base and J by 3 bases, with 21 bases between them. This CDR3 is built from 18 residues. CDR3 residues: CASSIGRGARFSEETQYF. The CDR3 DNA is TGTGCCAGTAGTATAGGACGAGGGGCTCGGTTTTCGGAAGAGACCCAGTACTTC.

Concerning this clone itself: A much larger clone lies one base from this, so it may be a read error. This chain joins TRBV7-7 and TRBJ2-5; a possible D gene is TRBD2 (6 bases). Germline V gene data show CDR1 as SSHAT and CDR2 as FNYEAQ (reference sequence). This CDR3 is built from 13 residues. Here the CDR3 DNA reads TGTGCTAGCAGCTTAGCCAAAAGGGAGGCCCAGTACTTC. This encodes CASSLAKREAQYF.

This chain uses TRBV6-1 with TRBJ2-1; D gene ambiguous. This CDR3 contains 11 residues. Germline CDR1 MNHNS, CDR2 SASEGT. V was trimmed by 8 bases and J by 9 bases, leaving 11 bases between them. The CDR3 nucleotides are TGTGCCAGCCTGGAGACCGTTGAGCAGTTCTTC. Encoded protein: CASLETVEQFF.